This is a list of T cell receptor beta chains from one sample in a study of blood T cell repertoires in COVID-19. Profiling relied on immunoSEQ multiplex PCR, and the TCRdb table lists in-frame clones only, not all of them. Among approximately 160,000 clones listed, around four fifths were seen once. Sequenced: peripheral blood. All receptors derive from a man aged 65 to 79 with acute or convalescent COVID-19. Both conserved end residues are part of each CDR3. The D gene is left open where the match is weak. Not all rows give a size; the values are once, few, many and, for expanded clones, a class.

v_call	d_call	clone_size	j_call	cdr3_aa	cdr3_nt
TRBV6-5	TRBD1	.	TRBJ1-5	CASISGQGGQPQHF	TGTGCCAGTATATCAGGACAGGGTGGTCAGCCCCAGCATTTT
TRBV6-6	TRBD2	.	TRBJ2-3	CASSWASGTDTQYF	TGTGCCAGCAGTTGGGCTAGCGGGACTGATACGCAGTATTTT
TRBV19	TRBD2	.	TRBJ2-3	CASSTRTSGASTDTQYF	TGTGCCAGTAGTACTCGGACTAGCGGGGCTAGCACAGATACGCAGTATTTT
TRBV18	TRBD2	.	TRBJ2-1	CASSPRASGDNEQFF	TGTGCCAGCTCACCACGGGCTAGCGGGGACAATGAGCAGTTCTTC
TRBV5-1	TRBD2	.	TRBJ2-7	CASSPERGNNEQYF	TGCGCCAGCAGCCCCGAGCGGGGAAATAACGAGCAGTACTTC
TRBV5-1	.	.	TRBJ2-1	CASSRLGPMNSEQFF	TGCGCCAGCAGCCGCCTTGGCCCCATGAATTCTGAGCAGTTCTTC
TRBV19	.	once	TRBJ2-7	CASRTTGLGAYEQYF	TGTGCCAGTAGAACCACAGGGTTAGGAGCCTACGAGCAGTACTTC
TRBV27	.	once	TRBJ2-7	CASFRVGGHEQYF	TGTGCCAGCTTCCGGGTAGGGGGACACGAGCAGTACTTC
TRBV4-1	.	.	TRBJ1-1	CASSPENRADTEAFF	TGCGCCAGCAGCCCTGAGAACAGGGCGGACACTGAAGCTTTCTTT
TRBV24-1	.	.	TRBJ2-2	CATRDTNTGELFF	TGTGCCACCCGGGACACCAACACCGGGGAGCTGTTTTTT
TRBV28	TRBD2	.	TRBJ2-4	CASSLSGNTKNIQYF	TGTGCCAGCAGTTTAAGCGGGAATACGAAAAACATTCAGTACTTC
TRBV29-1	TRBD1	.	TRBJ1-2	CSVGPGQLTNYGYTF	TGCAGCGTAGGACCGGGACAGCTCACTAACTATGGCTACACCTTC
TRBV10-3	TRBD2	.	TRBJ2-1	CAISPLAASGTTEQFF	TGTGCCATCAGTCCCCTCGCGGCTAGCGGGACGACTGAGCAGTTCTTC
TRBV5-6	.	.	TRBJ1-2	CASRNRVDYGYTF	TGTGCCAGCAGGAACAGGGTGGACTATGGCTACACCTTC
TRBV2	.	.	TRBJ2-2	CASSLQGTGELFF	TGTGCCAGCAGTTTACAGGGAACCGGGGAGCTGTTTTTT
TRBV5-4	.	few	TRBJ1-1	CASSGGPSRDTEAFF	TGTGCCAGCAGCGGCGGACCGTCGAGGGACACTGAAGCTTTCTTT
TRBV18	TRBD2	.	TRBJ2-5	CASSPLSGGVRKDQETQYF	TGTGCCAGCTCACCTTTAAGCGGGGGAGTCCGAAAAGACCAAGAGACCCAGTACTTC
TRBV9	.	.	TRBJ1-1	CASNPGSKVNTEAFF	TGTGCCAGCAACCCGGGGTCTAAAGTGAACACTGAAGCTTTCTTT
TRBV5-1	TRBD1	.	TRBJ1-3	CASSLGQGIGSGNTIYF	TGCGCCAGCAGCTTGGGACAGGGAATTGGCTCTGGAAACACCATATATTTT
TRBV19	TRBD2	.	TRBJ2-7	CASSIVGRGTYEQYF	TGTGCCAGTAGTATCGTAGGGAGGGGTACCTACGAGCAGTACTTC